Below are 27 T cell receptor beta chains sequenced from a single sample in a study of cytomegalovirus exposure and HLA in healthy donors. The study ran its PCR with 60 Vbeta and 13 Jbeta primers. Produced via immunoSEQ multiplex PCR; TCRdb's table is partial and in-frame only. The data contain roughly 170,000 clones, roughly 80% of them singletons. Sequenced sample: PBMCs. The source is a man younger than 30 in good health and CMV-seronegative.

V and J are TRBV28 and TRBJ2-7; 7 bases map to TRBD1. J lost 6 bases, V lost 1 base, and 6 bases had no gene match. The V gene's germline CDR1 is MDHEN and CDR2 SYDVKM. This CDR3 has 14 amino acids. The chain's CDR3 is CASSLYTGVGEQYF. CDR3 bases: TGTGCCAGCAGTTTATATACAGGGGTTGGCGAGCAGTACTTC.

This clone was detected only once. The chain links TRBV9 to TRBJ1-6; 10 nucleotides align to TRBD1. Losses at the gene ends were 0 bases for V and 5 bases for J; bases not matched to a gene: 8. This CDR3 is built from 18 residues. CDR1 is SGDLS and CDR2 is YYNGEE in the germline V gene. The CDR3 nucleotides read TGTGCCAGCAGCGTAGAGATCGGGACAGGGGAGAATAATTCACCCCTCCACTTT. Protein: CASSVEIGTGENNSPLHF.

This clone was observed a few times. The chain recombines TRBV13 with TRBJ2-7; TRBD1 aligns across 9 bases. CDR3 length: 16 amino acids. V was clipped by 5 bases and J by 4 bases; unmatched bases: 12. Germline values: CDR1 PRHDT, CDR2 FYEKMQ (reference sequence). The CDR3: CASSQGQGTTDYEQYF. The CDR3 DNA follows: TGTGCCAGCAGCCAAGGACAGGGGACAACCGATTACGAGCAGTACTTC.

This clone was seen a handful of times. The chain recombines TRBV6-6 with TRBJ1-1; D is uncertain. V was pared by 0 bases and J by 0 bases, with 8 bases between. Germline CDR1 and CDR2: MNHNY and SVGAGI (reference sequence). The CDR3 runs to 15 residues. CDR3 in DNA: TGTGCCAGCAGTTACTCTCGGGTACTGAACACTGAAGCTTTCTTT. Translation: CASSYSRVLNTEAFF.

V is TRBV5-1 and J is TRBJ2-7; TRBD2 aligns across 9 bases. The length of the CDR3 is 15 residues. With V trimmed by 0 bases and J by 2 bases, 3 bases remained unmatched. Germline-derived CDR1 and CDR2 are SGHRS and YFSETQ. CDR3 in amino acids: CASSLEASGAYEQYF. CDR3 coding DNA: TGCGCCAGCAGCTTGGAGGCTAGCGGGGCCTACGAGCAGTACTTC.

The V and J genes are TRBV27 and TRBJ2-1, with D maybe TRBD2 (5 bases). V lost 7 bases and J lost 10, with 14 bases in between. CDR1 and CDR2 from the germline V gene are MNHEY and SMNVEV (reference sequence). The CDR3 has 12 amino acids. CDR3 nucleotide sequence: TGTGCCAGCACTCCCCCGAGCGGCGAGCAGTTCTTC. This codes for CASTPPSGEQFF.

V usage is TRBV6-6 and J usage is TRBJ1-2; TRBD1 matches 7 bases. After removal of 5 bases from V and 3 bases from J, the junction contained 6 bases not matched to a gene. Germline V gene sequence: CDR1 MNHNY, CDR2 SVGAGI (reference sequence). The CDR3 length is 14 residues. This CDR3 is CASSQGQVDYGYTF. As DNA, the CDR3 is TGTGCCAGCAGTCAAGGACAGGTTGACTATGGCTACACCTTC.

The chain carries TRBV6-5 and TRBJ1-2, with TRBD1 as a possible D gene (5 bases). Germline loops: CDR1 MNHEY, CDR2 SVGAGI. This CDR3 is built from 12 residues. V was clipped by 5 bases and J by 2 bases, with 6 bases between them. CDR3 DNA: TGTGCCAGCAGTAGACAGAACTATGGCTACACCTTC. Protein sequence: CASSRQNYGYTF.

This chain connects TRBV15 to TRBJ2-1, with D maybe TRBD1 (6 bases). Trimming cost V 0 bases and J 6 bases, with 12 bases left between them. The CDR3 covers 15 residues. The germline CDR1 and CDR2 sequences are LNHNV and YYDKDF (reference sequence). CDR3 region: CATSRDKQGFNEQFF. CDR3 coding DNA: TGTGCCACCAGCAGAGATAAACAGGGTTTCAATGAGCAGTTCTTC.

J is TRBJ1-4 and V is TRBV27; 8 bases line up with TRBD1. With 6 bases clipped from V and 6 bases from J, the junction kept 9 bases outside the gene matches. There are 15 residues in the CDR3. In germline, CDR1 is MNHEY, CDR2 SMNVEV (reference sequence). The CDR3 loop is CASRDHRGVDEKLFF. Written as DNA, the CDR3 is TGTGCCAGCAGAGACCACAGGGGGGTCGATGAAAAACTGTTTTTT. Full variable domain (rest looked up from reference TRBV27 and TRBJ1-4): EAQVTQNPRYLITVTGKKLTVTCSQNMNHEYMSWYRQDPGLGLRQIYYSMNVEVTDKGDVPEGYKVSRKEKRNFPLILESPSPNQTSLYFCASRDHRGVDEKLFFGSGTQLSVL.

The chain couples TRBV14 to TRBJ2-7, with 7 positions matching TRBD2. In germline, CDR1 is SGHDN, CDR2 FVKESK. The CDR3 consists of 15 residues. The trim removed 6 bases at V and 5 bases at J, leaving 13 bases unmatched. This CDR3 reads CASRHSGGGVHEQYF. The CDR3 nucleotides read TGTGCCAGCAGGCACTCGGGAGGCGGAGTCCACGAGCAGTACTTC.

The rearrangement uses TRBV27 and TRBJ1-2; 7 bases agree with TRBD1. Per the germline V gene, CDR1 is MNHEY and CDR2 is SMNVEV (reference sequence). V was clipped by 8 bases and J by 5 bases; unmatched bases: 8. This CDR3 spans 13 amino acids. In nucleotides, the CDR3 is TGTGCCAGCGGACGATCGACAGGGTATGGCTACACCTTC. Its protein product is CASGRSTGYGYTF.

V and J are TRBV25-1 and TRBJ2-1; TRBD1 matches at 7 bases. The CDR3 has 14 amino acids. After removal of 3 bases from V and 6 bases from J, the junction contained 5 bases not matched to a gene. Germline CDR1 reads MGHDK; CDR2 reads SYGVNS. CDR3 nucleotides: TGTGCCAGCAGTGATCCGCCAGGGGGCAATGAGCAGTTCTTC. This codes for CASSDPPGGNEQFF.

J is TRBJ2-3 and V is TRBV7-8; TRBD2 is a possible D gene (7 bases). V shed 1 base and J shed 2 bases, with 10 bases lying between them. Germline V gives CDR1 SGHVS, CDR2 FQNEAQ. This CDR3 region has 15 residues. CDR3 in DNA: TGTGCCAGCAGCTTAGTGCGGGGGCCCACAGATACGCAGTATTTT. Its translation is CASSLVRGPTDTQYF.

J is TRBJ2-6 and V is TRBV5-1; D call uncertain. The germline V gene has CDR1 SGHRS and CDR2 YFSETQ. Trimming cost V 2 bases and J 1 base, with 16 bases left between them. The CDR3 runs 18 residues. CDR3: CASSFRYRSESGANVLTF. CDR3 bases: TGCGCCAGCAGCTTCCGATACAGATCCGAATCTGGGGCCAACGTCCTGACTTTC.

The chain joins TRBV9 to TRBJ2-5; D possibly corresponds to TRBD1 (6 bases). Looked up from germline, CDR1 is SGDLS and CDR2 is YYNGEE. The CDR3 contains 14 residues. The V end lost 0 bases, the J end lost 2 bases, and 8 bases lay between the germline ends. The CDR3 DNA is TGTGCCAGCAGCGTAGCGACAGGACAAGAGACCCAGTACTTC. Translation: CASSVATGQETQYF. The full variable domain, rest sourced from reference TRBV9 and TRBJ2-5, is DSGVTQTPKHLITATGQRVTLRCSPRSGDLSVYWYQQSLDQGLQFLIQYYNGEERAKGNILERFSAQQFPDLHSELNLSSLELGDSALYFCASSVATGQETQYFGPGTRLLVL.

The V and J genes are TRBV18 and TRBJ2-7; perhaps TRBD1 as D (5 bases). Trimming stripped 3 bases from V and 3 bases from J, with 9 bases between. This CDR3 has 13 residues. Germline CDR1 is KGHSH and CDR2 is LQKENI. This CDR3 is CASSPLDSYEQYF. CDR3 DNA sequence: TGTGCCAGCTCACCCCTAGACAGCTACGAGCAGTACTTC. Full variable domain (rest looked up from reference TRBV18 and TRBJ2-7): NAGVMQNPRHLVRRRGQEARLRCSPMKGHSHVYWYRQLPEEGLKFMVYLQKENIIDESGMPKERFSAEFPKEGPSILRIQQVVRGDSAAYFCASSPLDSYEQYFGPGTRLTVT.

This chain links TRBV7-8 with TRBJ2-2; D is unresolved. Trimming left V 5 bases short and J 6 bases short, with 7 bases between. This CDR3 contains 12 residues. CDR1 is SGHVS and CDR2 is FQNEAQ in the germline V gene. The CDR3 sequence: CASSRPAGELFF. In nucleotides, the CDR3 is TGTGCCAGCAGCCGCCCGGCCGGGGAGCTGTTTTTT.

This rearrangement joins TRBV28 to TRBJ2-7; 7 nucleotides match TRBD2. The CDR3 contains 17 residues. Losses at the gene ends were 2 bases for V and 0 bases for J; bases not matched to a gene: 10. CDR1 and CDR2 (germline): MDHEN, SYDVKM. CDR3 DNA: TGTGCCAGCAGTTTACTCTGGGACTACCCCAGCTCCTACGAGCAGTACTTC. Translation gives CASSLLWDYPSSYEQYF.

The chain uses TRBV5-1 and TRBJ2-5; 9 bases map to TRBD1. Germline lookup yields CDR1 SGHRS and CDR2 YFSETQ. The ends lost 2 bases at V and 0 bases at J; junction bases unmatched: 5. This CDR3 spans 16 amino acids. Here the CDR3 reads CASSFPTGGYQETQYF. DNA for the CDR3: TGCGCCAGCAGCTTCCCGACAGGGGGGTACCAAGAGACCCAGTACTTC.

The chain combines TRBV7-6 with TRBJ1-5; perhaps TRBD1 as D (5 bases). Per the germline V gene, CDR1 is SGHVS and CDR2 is FNYEAQ. The CDR3 covers 14 residues. The V gene lost 5 bases and the J gene lost 4 bases, with 12 bases spanning the gap. The CDR3 region has the DNA TGTGCCAGCAGCCGACTCGACAGAAATCAGCCCCAGCATTTT. Translation gives CASSRLDRNQPQHF.

The chain recombines TRBV19 with TRBJ1-2; 7 positions match TRBD1. Losses at the gene ends were 6 bases for V and 0 bases for J; bases not matched to a gene: 10. CDR3 length equals 16 residues. Germline lookup yields CDR1 LNHDA and CDR2 SQIVND (reference sequence). In DNA form, the CDR3 reads TGTGCCAGTAGCAACCGCGACAGGGCCTCTAACTATGGCTACACCTTC. Translated: CASSNRDRASNYGYTF.

The CDR3 sequence: CASSVGGLSSYNEQFF. As DNA, the CDR3 is TGTGCCAGCAGCGTAGGAGGTTTAAGTTCCTACAATGAGCAGTTCTTC. The chain uses TRBV9 and TRBJ2-1, with no clear D. The CDR3 consists of 16 residues. Germline V gene data show CDR1 as SGDLS and CDR2 as YYNGEE. Between the trimmed V and J ends, which lost 0 bases and 1 base, there was a span of 11 bases.

This clone has just a few counts. The chain carries TRBV5-1 and TRBJ1-1; D uncertain. Germline assignment: CDR1 SGHRS and CDR2 YFSETQ. The CDR3 is made up of 14 amino acids. Trimming pared 5 bases from V and 2 bases from J, leaving 13 bases between. The CDR3 DNA reads as TGCGCCAGCAGAGTACAAGGAGGAAACACTGAAGCTTTCTTT. Translation gives CASRVQGGNTEAFF.

The V gene is TRBV27, the J gene TRBJ2-1; possibly TRBD1 for D (6 bases). The CDR3 totals 15 residues. V was pared by 1 base and J by 5 bases, with 12 bases between. Germline V gives CDR1 MNHEY, CDR2 SMNVEV (reference sequence). Here the CDR3 DNA reads TGTGCCAGCAGTTTATTACAGGGAGTAGACAATGAGCAGTTCTTC. Translated, it gives CASSLLQGVDNEQFF.

This clone was seen once. The chain uses TRBV19 and TRBJ1-1, with a weak D call TRBD1 (6 bases). V dropped 5 bases and J dropped 6 bases, with 13 bases sitting between them. This CDR3 region has 13 residues. Germline CDR1 reads LNHDA; CDR2 reads SQIVND (reference sequence). CDR3 region: CASSSRGRAEAFF. The CDR3 bases are TGTGCCAGTAGTTCCAGGGGAAGGGCTGAAGCTTTCTTT.

The rearrangement joins TRBV25-1 to TRBJ2-2; no definite D call. The CDR3 has 15 residues. Germline CDR1 MGHDK, CDR2 SYGVNS. V lost 6 bases and J lost 5, with 16 bases in between. The CDR3 here is CASSPIVVNTGELFF. The CDR3 coding sequence is TGTGCCAGCAGCCCTATCGTTGTGAATACCGGGGAGCTGTTTTTT. The complete variable domain, with remaining parts taken from reference TRBV25-1 and TRBJ2-2, reads EADIYQTPRYLVIGTGKKITLECSQTMGHDKMYWYQQDPGMELHLIHYSYGVNSTEKGDLSSESTVSRIRTEHFPLTLESARPSHTSQYLCASSPIVVNTGELFFGEGSRLTVL.